The 5 T cell receptor beta chains below were found in one sample sequenced in a study of T cells in Graves' hyperthyroidism and ophthalmopathy. RNA transcripts served as the template for amplifying TCR beta CDR3 regions. In the first-round RT-PCR of the TCR CDR3, the HTBI primer set was used. One entry per CDR3 protein, called by TCRdb with MiXCR from the multiplex PCR reads. This table has about 350,000 distinct CDR3 sequences, around 15% appearing once. The sequenced material came from blood. These receptors were obtained from an older woman with Graves' ophthalmopathy.

The table lists this clonotype with many counts. The chain combines TRBV5-1 with TRBJ2-5, with D perhaps TRBD1 (6 bases). Germline CDR1 and CDR2: SGHRS and YFSETQ. This CDR3 contains 13 residues. V shed 5 bases and J shed 4 bases, with 12 bases lying between them. This CDR3 is CASRGTPSETQYF. CDR3 DNA sequence: TGCGCCAGCAGAGGGACACCTTCAGAGACCCAGTACTTC.

The table lists this clonotype with many counts. The V gene is TRBV29-1, the J gene TRBJ2-5; possible D gene TRBD1, 5 bases. CDR3 size: 13 residues. Germline V gives CDR1 SQVTM, CDR2 ANQGSEA. Trimming took 2 bases from V and 2 from J, leaving 9 bases between them. The DNA for the CDR3 is TGCAGCGTTGAATATACAGGACAAGAGACCCAGTACTTC. Translation: CSVEYTGQETQYF.

This clonotype came up many times. The chain combines TRBV5-1 with TRBJ2-7, with 7 bases matching TRBD1. The CDR3 loop spans 15 amino acids. J gave up 6 bases and V 0 bases, and 9 bases lay outside the gene matches. Germline CDR1 SGHRS, CDR2 YFSETQ. The CDR3: CASSLAGDRVGEQYF. The DNA of the CDR3 is TGCGCCAGCAGCTTGGCCGGAGACAGGGTCGGCGAGCAGTACTTC.

The rearrangement uses TRBV6-1 and TRBJ1-1; no clear D. This CDR3 region has 14 residues. The germline V and J ends were trimmed by 4 bases and 7 bases, with 16 bases remaining between them. Germline-derived CDR1 and CDR2 are MNHNS and SASEGT. CDR3 amino acids: CASSASGDLSEAFF. The CDR3 DNA reads TGTGCCAGCAGTGCCTCTGGGGATTTAAGTGAAGCTTTCTTT.

This clonotype was picked up many times. The CDR3 region is CSARVTDRASSYEQYF. The CDR3 DNA reads TGCAGTGCTAGAGTTACTGACAGGGCGAGCTCCTACGAGCAGTACTTC. The chain is built from TRBV20-1 and TRBJ2-7; 7 nucleotides match TRBD1. The CDR3 has 16 residues. Germline V gene sequence: CDR1 DFQATT, CDR2 SNEGSKA (reference sequence). Trimming at V came to 1 base and at J to 0 bases, leaving 9 bases not matched to a gene.